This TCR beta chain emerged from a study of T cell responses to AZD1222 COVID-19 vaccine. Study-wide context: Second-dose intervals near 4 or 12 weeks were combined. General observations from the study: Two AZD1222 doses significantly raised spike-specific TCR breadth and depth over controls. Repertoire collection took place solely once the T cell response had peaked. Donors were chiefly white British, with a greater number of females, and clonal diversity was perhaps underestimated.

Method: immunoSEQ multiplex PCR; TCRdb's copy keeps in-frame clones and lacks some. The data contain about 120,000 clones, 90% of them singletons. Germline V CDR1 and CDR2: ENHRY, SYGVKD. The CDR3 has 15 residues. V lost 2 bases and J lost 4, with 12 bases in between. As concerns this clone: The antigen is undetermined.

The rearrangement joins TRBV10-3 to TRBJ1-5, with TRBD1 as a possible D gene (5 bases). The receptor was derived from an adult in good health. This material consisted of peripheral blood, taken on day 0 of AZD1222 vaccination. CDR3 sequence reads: CAISEGQGGNQPQHF. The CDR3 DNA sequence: TGTGCCATCAGTGAGGGGCAGGGAGGAAATCAGCCCCAGCATTTT.